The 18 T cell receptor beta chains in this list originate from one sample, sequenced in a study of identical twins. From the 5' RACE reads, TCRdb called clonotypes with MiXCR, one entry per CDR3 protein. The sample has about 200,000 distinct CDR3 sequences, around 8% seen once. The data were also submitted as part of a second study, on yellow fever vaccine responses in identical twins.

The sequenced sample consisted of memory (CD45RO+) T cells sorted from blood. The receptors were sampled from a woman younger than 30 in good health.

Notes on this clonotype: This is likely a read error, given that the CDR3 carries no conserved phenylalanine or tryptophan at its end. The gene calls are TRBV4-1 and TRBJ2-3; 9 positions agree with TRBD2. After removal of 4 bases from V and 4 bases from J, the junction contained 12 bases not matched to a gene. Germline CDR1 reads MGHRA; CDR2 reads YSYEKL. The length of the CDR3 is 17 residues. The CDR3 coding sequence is TGCGCCAGCAGCCTAAATCTGGCTAGCGGGATCTCAGATACGCAGTATCTT. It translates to CASSLNLASGISDTQYL.

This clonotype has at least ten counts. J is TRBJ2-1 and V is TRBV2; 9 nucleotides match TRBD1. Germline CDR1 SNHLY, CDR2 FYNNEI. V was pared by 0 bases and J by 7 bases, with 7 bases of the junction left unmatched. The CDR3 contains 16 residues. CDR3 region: CASSEAWGQGWNEQFF. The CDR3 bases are TGTGCCAGCAGTGAAGCGTGGGGACAGGGATGGAATGAGCAGTTCTTC.

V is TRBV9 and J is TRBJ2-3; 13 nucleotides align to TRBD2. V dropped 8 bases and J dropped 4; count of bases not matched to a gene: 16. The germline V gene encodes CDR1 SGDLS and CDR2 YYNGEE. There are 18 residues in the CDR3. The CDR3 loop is CASAYGDSGTSGADTQYF. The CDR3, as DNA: TGTGCCAGTGCGTACGGAGACTCCGGGACTAGCGGGGCAGATACGCAGTATTTT. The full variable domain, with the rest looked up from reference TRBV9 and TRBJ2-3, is DSGVTQTPKHLITATGQRVTLRCSPRSGDLSVYWYQQSLDQGLQFLIQYYNGEERAKGNILERFSAQQFPDLHSELNLSSLELGDSALYFCASAYGDSGTSGADTQYFGPGTRLTVL.

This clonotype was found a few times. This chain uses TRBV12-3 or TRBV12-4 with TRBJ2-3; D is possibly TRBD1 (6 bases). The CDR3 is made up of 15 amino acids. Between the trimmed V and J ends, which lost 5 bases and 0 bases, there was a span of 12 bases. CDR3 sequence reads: CASSAGTRSTDTQYF. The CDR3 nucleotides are TGTGCCAGCAGTGCCGGGACAAGAAGCACAGATACGCAGTATTTT.

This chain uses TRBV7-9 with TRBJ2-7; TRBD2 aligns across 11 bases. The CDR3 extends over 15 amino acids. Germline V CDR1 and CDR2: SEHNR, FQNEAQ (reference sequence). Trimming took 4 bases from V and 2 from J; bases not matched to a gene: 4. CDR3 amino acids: CASSSLAGGTYEQYF. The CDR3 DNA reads TGTGCCAGCAGCTCATTAGCGGGAGGGACCTACGAGCAGTACTTC.

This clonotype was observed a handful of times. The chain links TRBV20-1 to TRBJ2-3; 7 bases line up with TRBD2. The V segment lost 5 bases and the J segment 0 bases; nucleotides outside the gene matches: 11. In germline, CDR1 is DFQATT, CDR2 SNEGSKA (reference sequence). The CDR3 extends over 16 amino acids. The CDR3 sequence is CSAPPTSRVSTDTQYF. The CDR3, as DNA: TGCAGTGCTCCCCCGACTAGCAGGGTTAGCACAGATACGCAGTATTTT.

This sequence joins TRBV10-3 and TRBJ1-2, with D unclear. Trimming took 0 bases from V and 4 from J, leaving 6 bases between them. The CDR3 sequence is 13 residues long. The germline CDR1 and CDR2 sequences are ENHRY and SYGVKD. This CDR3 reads CAISESNLYGYTF. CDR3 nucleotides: TGTGCCATCAGTGAGTCCAACCTCTATGGCTACACCTTC.

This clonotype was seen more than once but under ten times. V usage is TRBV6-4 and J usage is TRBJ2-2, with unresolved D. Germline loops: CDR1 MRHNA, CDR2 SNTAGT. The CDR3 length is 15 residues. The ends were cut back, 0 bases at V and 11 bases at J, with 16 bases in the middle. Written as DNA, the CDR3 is TGTGCCAGCAGTGACTCGCCACGCGCGGTGGATGAGCTGTTTTTT. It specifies CASSDSPRAVDELFF.

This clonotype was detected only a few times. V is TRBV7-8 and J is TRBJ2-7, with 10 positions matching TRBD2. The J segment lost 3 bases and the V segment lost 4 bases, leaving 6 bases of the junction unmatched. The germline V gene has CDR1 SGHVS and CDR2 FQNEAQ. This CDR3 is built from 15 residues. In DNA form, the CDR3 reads TGTGCCAGCAGCTCCCTAGCGGGAGCTAGCTACGAGCAGTACTTC. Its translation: CASSSLAGASYEQYF. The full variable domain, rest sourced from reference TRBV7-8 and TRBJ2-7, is GAGVSQSPRYKVAKRGQDVALRCDPISGHVSLFWYQQALGQGPEFLTYFQNEAQLDKSGLPSDRFFAERPEGSVSTLKIQRTQQEDSAVYLCASSSLAGASYEQYFGPGTRLTVT.

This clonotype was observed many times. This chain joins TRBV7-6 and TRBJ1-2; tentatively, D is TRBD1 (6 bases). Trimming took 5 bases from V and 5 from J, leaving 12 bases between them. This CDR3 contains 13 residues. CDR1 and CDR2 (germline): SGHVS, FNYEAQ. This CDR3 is CASSVMTGYGYTF. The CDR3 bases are TGTGCCAGCAGCGTGATGACAGGATATGGCTACACCTTC.

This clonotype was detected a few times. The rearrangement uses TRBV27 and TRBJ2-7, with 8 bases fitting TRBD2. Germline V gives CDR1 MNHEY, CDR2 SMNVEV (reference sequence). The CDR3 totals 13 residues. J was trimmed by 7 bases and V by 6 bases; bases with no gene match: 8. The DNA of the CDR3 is TGTGCCAGCAGACATGGCGGGACTAGGGAGCAGTACTTC. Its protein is CASRHGGTREQYF.

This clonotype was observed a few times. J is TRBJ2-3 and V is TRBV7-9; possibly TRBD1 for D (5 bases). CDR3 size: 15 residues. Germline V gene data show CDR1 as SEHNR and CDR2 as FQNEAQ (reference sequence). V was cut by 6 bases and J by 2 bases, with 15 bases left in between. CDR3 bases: TGTGCCAGCAGTCATACTACGACAGTCACAGATACGCAGTATTTT. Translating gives CASSHTTTVTDTQYF. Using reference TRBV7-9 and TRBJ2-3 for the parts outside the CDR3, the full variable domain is DTGVSQNPRHKITKRGQNVTFRCDPISEHNRLYWYRQTLGQGPEFLTYFQNEAQLEKSRLLSDRFSAERPKGSFSTLEIQRTEQGDSAMYLCASSHTTTVTDTQYFGPGTRLTVL.

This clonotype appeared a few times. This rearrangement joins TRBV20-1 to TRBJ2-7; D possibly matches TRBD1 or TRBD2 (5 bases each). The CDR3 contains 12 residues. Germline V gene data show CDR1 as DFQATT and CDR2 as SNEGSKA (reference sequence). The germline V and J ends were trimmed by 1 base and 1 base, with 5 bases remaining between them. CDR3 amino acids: CSARGGSYEQYF. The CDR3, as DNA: TGCAGTGCTAGAGGGGGGTCCTACGAGCAGTACTTC.

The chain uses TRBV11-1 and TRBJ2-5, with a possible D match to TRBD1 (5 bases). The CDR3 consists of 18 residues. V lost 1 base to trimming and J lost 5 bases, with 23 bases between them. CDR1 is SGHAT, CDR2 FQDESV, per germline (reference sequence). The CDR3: CASSLEGFGAGRLETQYF. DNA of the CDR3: TGTGCCAGCAGCTTAGAGGGGTTTGGTGCAGGGCGGTTGGAGACCCAGTACTTC.

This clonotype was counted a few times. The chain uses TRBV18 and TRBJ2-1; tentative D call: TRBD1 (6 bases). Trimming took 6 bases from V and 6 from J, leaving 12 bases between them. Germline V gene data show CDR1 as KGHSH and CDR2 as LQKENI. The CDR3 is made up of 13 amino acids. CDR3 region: CASSGAVSNEQFF. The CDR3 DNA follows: TGTGCCAGCTCGGGGGCTGTTTCCAATGAGCAGTTCTTC.

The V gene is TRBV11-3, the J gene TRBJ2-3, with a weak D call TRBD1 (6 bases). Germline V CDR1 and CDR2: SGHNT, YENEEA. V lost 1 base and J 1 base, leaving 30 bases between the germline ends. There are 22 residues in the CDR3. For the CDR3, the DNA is TGTGCCAGCAGCTTAGTGTATAGGTTACAGGGAACCCGTTCTTCCCGCACAGATACGCAGTATTTT. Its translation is CASSLVYRLQGTRSSRTDTQYF.

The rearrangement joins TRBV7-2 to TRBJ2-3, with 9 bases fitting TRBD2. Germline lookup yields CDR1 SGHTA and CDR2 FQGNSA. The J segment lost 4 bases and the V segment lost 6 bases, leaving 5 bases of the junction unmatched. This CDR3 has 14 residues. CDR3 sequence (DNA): TGTGCCAGCAGTCTTAGCGGGAGAGCAGATACGCAGTATTTT. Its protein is CASSLSGRADTQYF.

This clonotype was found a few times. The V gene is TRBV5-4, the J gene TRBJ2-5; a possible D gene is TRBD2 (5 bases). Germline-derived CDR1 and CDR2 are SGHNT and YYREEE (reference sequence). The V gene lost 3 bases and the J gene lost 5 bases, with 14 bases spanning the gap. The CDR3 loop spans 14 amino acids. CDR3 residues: CASSSRGSGETQYF. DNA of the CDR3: TGTGCCAGCAGCTCGAGAGGGTCTGGGGAGACCCAGTACTTC. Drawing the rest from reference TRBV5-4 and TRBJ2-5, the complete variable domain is ETGVTQSPTHLIKTRGQQVTLRCSSQSGHNTVSWYQQALGQGPQFIFQYYREEENGRGNFPPRFSGLQFPNYSSELNVNALELDDSALYLCASSSRGSGETQYFGPGTRLLVL.